The TCR beta chain under discussion was sequenced for a study of response to subunit inactivated influenza vaccine. Study-level results: Every seasonal influenza vaccination brings in few new T cells, the authors suggested.

With respect to this clonotype: Its cognate antigen is unknown.

Germline assignment: CDR1 MGHDK and CDR2 SYGVNS. Germline trimming cut 0 bases from V and 0 bases from J; bases unmatched to any gene: 6. The CDR3 length is 18 residues. MiXCR, applied by TCRdb to the RT-PCR reads, yields one record per CDR3 protein. In the table there are some 800,000 distinct CDR3 sequences, over 20% of which are singletons. Sample: PBMCs from blood, taken 4 to 6 days after vaccination. The gene calls are TRBV25-1 and TRBJ2-3; TRBD2 matches at 10 bases. The receptor was derived from a man in his fifties who received an inactivated influenza vaccine. The CDR3: CASSEYRSSGGSTDTQYF. For the CDR3, the DNA is TGTGCCAGCAGTGAATACAGGTCTAGCGGGGGTAGCACAGATACGCAGTATTTT. Looking up the rest from reference TRBV25-1 and TRBJ2-3 gives the full variable domain: EADIYQTPRYLVIGTGKKITLECSQTMGHDKMYWYQQDPGMELHLIHYSYGVNSTEKGDLSSESTVSRIRTEHFPLTLESARPSHTSQYLCASSEYRSSGGSTDTQYFGPGTRLTVL.